Below, 12 T cell receptor beta chains from the same sample are listed, as sequenced in a study of shared clonotypes between healthy human individuals. Profiled with immunoSEQ multiplex PCR; TCRdb holds only in-frame clones, not every one. Here the sample spans some 1 million clones, 70% to 80% being singletons. The material sequenced was memory CD4+ T cells sorted from blood. As to subset: CD45RA-negative fraction. These receptors originate from a man between 18 and 29 years old in good health.

V gene TRBV29-1 combines with J gene TRBJ2-1; 9 nucleotides agree with TRBD1. Germline V gene sequence: CDR1 SQVTM, CDR2 ANQGSEA. Unmatched junction bases numbered 10, after V lost 3 bases and J lost 4 bases. This CDR3 is built from 16 residues. The CDR3, as DNA: TGCAGCGTTGAGGAATACATGGGACAGGGATACAATGAGCAGTTCTTC. Protein: CSVEEYMGQGYNEQFF.

The chain links TRBV2 to TRBJ2-4; D might be TRBD2 (6 bases). V was clipped by 8 bases and J by 3 bases, with 14 bases between them. Germline values: CDR1 SNHLY, CDR2 FYNNEI. The CDR3 is 14 amino acids. CDR3 protein: CASENEEGKNIQYF. DNA for the CDR3: TGTGCCAGCGAAAACGAGGAGGGCAAAAACATTCAGTACTTC.

The chain links TRBV12-5 to TRBJ2-1; the match to TRBD2 covers 9 bases. Germline loops: CDR1 LGHNT, CDR2 FRNRAP. This CDR3 contains 16 residues. The J segment lost 6 bases and the V segment lost 0 bases, leaving 6 bases of the junction unmatched. The CDR3 DNA sequence: TGTGCTAGTGGTTTGGTAATTAGCGGGGGATCCAATGAGCAGTTCTTC. This gives the protein CASGLVISGGSNEQFF.

About this clone: Just one base apart from a much larger clone, this may be a read error. This specimen includes other DNA sequences encoding the same CDR3. CDR3 coding DNA: TGCGCCAGCAGCCTCGGGGCAACTAATGAAAAACTGTTTTTT. It specifies CASSLGATNEKLFF. The rearrangement links TRBV5-1 to TRBJ1-4, with D unresolved. The CDR3 loop spans 14 amino acids. The germline V gene encodes CDR1 SGHRS and CDR2 YFSETQ. Trimming stripped 4 bases from V and 0 bases from J, with 7 bases between.

The V call is TRBV19, the J call TRBJ2-3, with D unclear. Trimming took off 6 bases at V and 1 base at J, with 14 bases between the two ends. Germline loops: CDR1 LNHDA, CDR2 SQIVND (reference sequence). This CDR3 contains 15 residues. CDR3: CASSTGSLGTDTQYF. The CDR3 nucleotides are TGTGCCAGTAGCACGGGTTCTCTTGGCACAGATACGCAGTATTTT.

This rearrangement joins TRBV7-2 to TRBJ2-7, with D maybe TRBD2 (7 bases). V lost 5 bases and J lost 2, with 16 bases in between. This CDR3 region has 15 residues. Germline assignment: CDR1 SGHTA and CDR2 FQGNSA. CDR3 in amino acids: CASSRGAGPTYEQYF. The CDR3 DNA follows: TGTGCCAGCAGCCGGGGGGCGGGCCCAACCTACGAGCAGTACTTC.

This chain joins TRBV5-6 and TRBJ2-5, with 8 bases identical to TRBD1. The CDR3 sequence is 16 residues long. Germline CDR1 is SGHDT and CDR2 is YYEEEE. The V gene end was trimmed by 4 bases and the J gene end by 5 bases; junction bases not matched to a gene: 13. The CDR3 DNA follows: TGTGCCAGCAGCCCCGGACAGGGAGTGTATTGGGAGACCCAGTACTTC. Amino acids: CASSPGQGVYWETQYF.

The chain uses TRBV5-4 and TRBJ2-7, with D maybe TRBD1 (6 bases). CDR3 length: 12 residues. Germline CDR1 is SGHNT and CDR2 is YYREEE (reference sequence). Trimming stripped 2 bases from V and 5 bases from J, with 8 bases between. CDR3 in amino acids: CASSFTGHEQYF. The CDR3 bases are TGTGCCAGCAGCTTTACAGGGCACGAGCAGTACTTC.

The chain combines TRBV5-1 with TRBJ1-2; unclear D gene. CDR1 SGHRS and CDR2 YFSETQ come from the germline V gene. The CDR3 is made up of 16 amino acids. Trimming cost V 6 bases and J 4 bases, with 22 bases left between them. Here the CDR3 reads CASIRPRWWAVYGYTF. CDR3 nucleotides: TGCGCCAGCATTCGCCCCCGTTGGTGGGCTGTCTATGGCTACACCTTC.

The chain is built from TRBV21-1 and TRBJ2-7; whether TRBD1, the table's D call, matches the DNA was not checked. TRBV21-1 is a pseudogene. This CDR3 has 15 residues. As DNA, the CDR3 is TGTGCCAGCAGTTATACAGGGCCCTCTACCTACGAGCAGTACTTC. This translates into CASSYTGPSTYEQYF.

This chain connects TRBV6-6 to TRBJ1-3, with 11 bases identical to TRBD1. The CDR3 has 16 residues. From germline, CDR1 is MNHNY and CDR2 SVGAGI (reference sequence). V dropped 6 bases and J dropped 0; count of bases not matched to a gene: 4. CDR3 amino acids: CASRGTGGISGNTIYF. The CDR3 DNA reads TGTGCCAGCAGGGGGACAGGGGGGATCTCTGGAAACACCATATATTTT.

The rearrangement links TRBV2 to TRBJ2-2; 7 nucleotides match TRBD2. Germline V gives CDR1 SNHLY, CDR2 FYNNEI. The trim removed 3 bases at V and 4 bases at J, leaving 8 bases unmatched. The length of the CDR3 is 16 residues. CDR3 DNA: TGTGCCAGCAGTGAGGGAGGGGCAGGCATCACCGGGGAGCTGTTTTTT. Encoded protein: CASSEGGAGITGELFF.